This T cell receptor (beta chain) was sequenced for a study of regulatory T cells in long-lasting Graves disease. Time point denoted: newly diagnosed GD, antithyroid drugs for less than 3 months. The TCR library was made from RNA extracted from PBMCs. This CDR3 is 15 amino acids long. V was cut by 3 bases and J by 0 bases, with 9 bases left in between. CDR1 and CDR2 (germline): WNHNN, SYGVQD (reference sequence). Construction of the TCR beta libraries employed iRepertoire HTBI primers in conjunction with Arm-PCR of CDR3 regions. TCRdb reprocessed the multiplex PCR reads with MiXCR, giving one entry per CDR3 protein. The table includes roughly 440,000 distinct CDR3 sequences, 16% detected once. The data also belong to a second study, concerning T cells in Graves' hyperthyroidism and ophthalmopathy.

The chain has TRBV10-1 and TRBJ1-3; D unresolved. The sequenced sample was peripheral blood mononuclear cells (PBMCs), obtained at new diagnosis, from a patient treated with antithyroid drugs. This receptor was obtained from a woman under 30 with Graves disease. The CDR3 DNA follows: TGCGCCAGCAGTGACTCTCTCAGCTCTGGAAACACCATATATTTT. Its translation is CASSDSLSSGNTIYF.